These T cell receptor beta chains were read from a single sample in a study of T cell repertoires in cytomegalovirus infection. TCRdb reprocessed the reads via MiXCR and lists one record per CDR3 protein. Found here are approximately 71,000 distinct CDR3 sequences, about 4.2% of them singletons; the top ten hold less than 25%. Material: PBMCs. Source of these receptors: a human donor in good health (CMV status not recorded). Some clones in this sample may be carry-over from other donors' samples. CDR3s leave out the opening cysteine and the closing phenylalanine or tryptophan. Size values are once, few and many counts, or a class for expanded clones, and some rows have none.

J gene | V gene | clone size | CDR3 protein
TRBJ2-2 | TRBV7-8 | many | ASSSRDPFMNTGELF
TRBJ1-1 | TRBV7-2 | many | ASSFFPGHGFKEAF
TRBJ2-7 | TRBV28 | few | ASNLGLAGGGLYEQY
TRBJ1-2 | TRBV12-3/TRBV12-4 | many | ASSLDGPGYT
TRBJ2-7 | TRBV10-3 | few | AKDRAGEQY
TRBJ1-2 | TRBV7-9 | NA | ASSFFPPDGYT
TRBJ1-3 | TRBV7-6 | many | ASSSSAGGNTIY
TRBJ2-5 | TRBV7-2 | many | ASSLVAQETQY
TRBJ1-2 | TRBV7-2 | many | ASSLAQGLGGYT
TRBJ2-1 | TRBV12-3/TRBV12-4 | many | ASSLSALGEQF